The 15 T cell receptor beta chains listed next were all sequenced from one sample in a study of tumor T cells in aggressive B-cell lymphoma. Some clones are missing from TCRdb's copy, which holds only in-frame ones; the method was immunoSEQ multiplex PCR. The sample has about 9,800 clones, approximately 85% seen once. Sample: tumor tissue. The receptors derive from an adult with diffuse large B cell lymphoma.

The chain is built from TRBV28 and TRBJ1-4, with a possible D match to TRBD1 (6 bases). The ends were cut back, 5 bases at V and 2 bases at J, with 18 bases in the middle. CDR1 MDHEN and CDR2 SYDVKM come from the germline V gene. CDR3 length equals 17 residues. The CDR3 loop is CASSQTPQGGTNEKLFF. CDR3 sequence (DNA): TGTGCCAGCAGTCAAACCCCACAGGGCGGCACTAATGAAAAACTGTTTTTT.

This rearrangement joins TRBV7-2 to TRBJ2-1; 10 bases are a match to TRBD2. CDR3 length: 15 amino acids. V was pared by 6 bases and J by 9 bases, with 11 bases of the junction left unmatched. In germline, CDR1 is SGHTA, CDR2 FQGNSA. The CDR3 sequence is CASSSLAGASLEQFF. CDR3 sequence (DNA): TGTGCCAGCAGTTCTCTAGCGGGGGCTAGTCTTGAGCAGTTCTTC.

The CDR3 bases are TGTGCCAGCACCAGGACAGGGGTCCCCAATTCACCCCTCCACTTT. Residues: CASTRTGVPNSPLHF. The J gene is TRBJ1-6, the V gene TRBV6-5; 9 bases match TRBD1. The CDR3 consists of 15 residues. V dropped 7 bases and J dropped 7; count of bases not matched to a gene: 8. The V gene's germline CDR1 is MNHEY and CDR2 SVGAGI.

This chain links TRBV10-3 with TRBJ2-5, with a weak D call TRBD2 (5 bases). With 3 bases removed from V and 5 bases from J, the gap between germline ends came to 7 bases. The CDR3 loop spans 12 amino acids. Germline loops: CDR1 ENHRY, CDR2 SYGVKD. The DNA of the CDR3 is TGTGCCATCAGTGAAAGAGGGGAGACCCAGTACTTC. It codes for CAISERGETQYF.

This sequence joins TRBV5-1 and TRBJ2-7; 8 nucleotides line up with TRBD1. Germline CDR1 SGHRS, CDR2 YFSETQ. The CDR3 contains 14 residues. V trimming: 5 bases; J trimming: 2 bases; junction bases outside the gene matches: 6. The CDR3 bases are TGCGCCAGCAGGGTGCGACAGGGGACCTACGAGCAGTACTTC. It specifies CASRVRQGTYEQYF.

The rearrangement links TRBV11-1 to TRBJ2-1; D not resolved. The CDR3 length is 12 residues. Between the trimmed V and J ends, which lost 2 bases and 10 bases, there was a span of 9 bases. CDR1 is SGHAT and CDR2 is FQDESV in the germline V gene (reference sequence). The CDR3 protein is CASSLNRNEQFF. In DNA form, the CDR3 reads TGTGCCAGCAGCTTAAACAGAAACGAGCAGTTCTTC.

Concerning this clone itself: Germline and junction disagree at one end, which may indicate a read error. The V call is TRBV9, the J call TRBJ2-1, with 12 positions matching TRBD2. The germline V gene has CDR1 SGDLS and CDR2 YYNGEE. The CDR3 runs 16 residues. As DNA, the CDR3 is TGTGCCAGCAGCCCTCGACTAGCGGGAGCCTACAATGAGCAATTCTTC. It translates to CASSPRLAGAYNEQFF.

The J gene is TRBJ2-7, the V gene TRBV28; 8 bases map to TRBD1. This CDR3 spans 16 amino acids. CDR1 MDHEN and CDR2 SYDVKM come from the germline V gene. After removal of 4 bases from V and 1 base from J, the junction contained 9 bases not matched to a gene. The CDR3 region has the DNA TGTGCCAGCAGTTACCCGCACAGGGGGGCATCCTACGAGCAGTACTTC. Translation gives CASSYPHRGASYEQYF.

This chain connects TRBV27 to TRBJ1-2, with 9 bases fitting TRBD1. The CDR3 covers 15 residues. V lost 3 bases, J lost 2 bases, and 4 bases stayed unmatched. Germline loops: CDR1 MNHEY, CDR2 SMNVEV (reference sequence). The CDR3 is CASSLVGTGNYGYTF. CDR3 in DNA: TGTGCCAGCAGTTTGGTGGGGACAGGGAACTATGGCTACACCTTC.

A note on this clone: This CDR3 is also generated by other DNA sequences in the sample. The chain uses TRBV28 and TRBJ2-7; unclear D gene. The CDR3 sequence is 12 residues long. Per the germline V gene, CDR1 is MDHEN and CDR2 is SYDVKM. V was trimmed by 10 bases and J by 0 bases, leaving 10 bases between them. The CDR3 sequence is CATQVVSYEQYF. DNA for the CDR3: TGTGCCACTCAGGTAGTCTCCTACGAGCAGTACTTC.

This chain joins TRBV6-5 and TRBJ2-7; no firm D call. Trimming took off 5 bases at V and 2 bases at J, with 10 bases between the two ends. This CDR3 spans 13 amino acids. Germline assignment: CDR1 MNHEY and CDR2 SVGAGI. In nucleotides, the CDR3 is TGTGCCAGCAGTGAGAGGCCAGCCTACGAGCAGTACTTC. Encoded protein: CASSERPAYEQYF.

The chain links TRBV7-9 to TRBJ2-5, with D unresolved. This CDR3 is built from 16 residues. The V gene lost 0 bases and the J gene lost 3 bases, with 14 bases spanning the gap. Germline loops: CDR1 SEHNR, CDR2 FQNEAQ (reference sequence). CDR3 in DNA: TGTGCCAGCAGCTTAGCGGCGGCTGCCATCAAAGAGACCCAGTACTTC. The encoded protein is CASSLAAAAIKETQYF.

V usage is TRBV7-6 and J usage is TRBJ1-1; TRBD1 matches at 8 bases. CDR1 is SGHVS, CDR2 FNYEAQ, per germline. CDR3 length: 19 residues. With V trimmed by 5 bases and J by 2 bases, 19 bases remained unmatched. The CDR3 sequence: CASSPWVPETGGNNTEAFF. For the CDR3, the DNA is TGTGCCAGCAGCCCATGGGTACCCGAAACAGGGGGAAACAACACTGAAGCTTTCTTT. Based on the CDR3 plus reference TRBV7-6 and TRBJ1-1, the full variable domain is GAGVSQSPRYKVTKRGQDVALRCDPISGHVSLYWYRQALGQGPEFLTYFNYEAQQDKSGLPNDRFSAERPEGSISTLTIQRTEQRDSAMYRCASSPWVPETGGNNTEAFFGQGTRLTVV.

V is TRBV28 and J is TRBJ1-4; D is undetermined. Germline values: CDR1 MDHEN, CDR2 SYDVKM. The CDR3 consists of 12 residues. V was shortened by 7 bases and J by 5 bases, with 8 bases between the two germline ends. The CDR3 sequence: CASTSRNEKLFF. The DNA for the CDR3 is TGTGCCAGCACTTCTAGGAATGAAAAACTGTTTTTT.

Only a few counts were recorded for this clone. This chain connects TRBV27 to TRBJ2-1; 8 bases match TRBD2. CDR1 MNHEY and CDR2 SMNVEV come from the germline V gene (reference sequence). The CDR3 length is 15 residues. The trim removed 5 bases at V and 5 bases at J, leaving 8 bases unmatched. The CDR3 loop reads CASSPLAGGDNEQFF. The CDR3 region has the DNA TGTGCCAGCAGTCCACTCGCGGGAGGTGACAATGAGCAGTTCTTC.